The rows below give T cell receptor beta chains drawn from one sample of a study of shared clonotypes between healthy human individuals. Method: immunoSEQ multiplex PCR; TCRdb's copy keeps in-frame clones and lacks some. The table lists around 2,000,000 clones, 90% to 95% of them singletons. The material sequenced was naive CD4+ T cells sorted from blood. Every receptor here comes from a man between 18 and 35 years old in good health. Both conserved end residues are part of each CDR3. D genes are given only for firm matches. Some rows mark clone size as missing; the rest say once, few, many or name a class of expanded clone.

J gene | V gene | D gene | clone size | CDR3 DNA | CDR3 protein
TRBJ2-5 | TRBV5-6 | - | - | TGTGCCAGCAGCTTACGGGGGGCAGAGACCCAGTACTTC | CASSLRGAETQYF
TRBJ1-2 | TRBV30 | - | once | TGTGCCTCCTATCGGGCCGTGAATGGCTACACCTTC | CASYRAVNGYTF
TRBJ1-1 | TRBV6-6 | - | - | TGTGCCAGCAGTCCCCCGACAGGAAGGTCCACTGAAGCTTTCTTT | CASSPPTGRSTEAFF
TRBJ1-4 | TRBV6-1 | TRBD1 | - | TGTGCCAGCAGTAAACCGGGACAGCGTAATGAAAAACTGTTTTTT | CASSKPGQRNEKLFF
TRBJ2-3 | TRBV29-1 | - | - | TGCAGCGTTGAACTGGTCACAGATACGCAGTATTTT | CSVELVTDTQYF
TRBJ2-3 | TRBV7-6 | - | - | TGTGCCAGCAGCTTAGCGCTCCCAGGGGGGGGCACAGATACGCAGTATTTT | CASSLALPGGGTDTQYF
TRBJ2-7 | TRBV5-1 | TRBD2 | - | TGCGCCAGCAGCTTGGCCTTGGGAGCGGGGATCCACGAGCAGTACTTC | CASSLALGAGIHEQYF
TRBJ1-2 | TRBV4-1 | TRBD1 | few | TGCGCCAGCAGGACGGGACAGGGCTACTATGGCTGCACCTTC | CASRTGQGYYGCTF
TRBJ2-3 | TRBV2 | - | - | TGTGCCAGCAATTTGCGAGCGGGCACAGATACGCAGTATTTT | CASNLRAGTDTQYF
TRBJ2-7 | TRBV6-1 | - | - | TGTGCCACCATCCCCTTGTGGGGAAACGAGCAGTACTTC | CATIPLWGNEQYF
TRBJ2-2 | TRBV28 | - | - | TGTGCCAGCAGTTTATGGTTGGGGGCGACCGGGGAGCTGTTTTTT | CASSLWLGATGELFF
TRBJ1-2 | TRBV14 | - | - | TGTGCCAGCAGCCAGGAAAATACGGGCTATGGCTACACCTTC | CASSQENTGYGYTF